This is a list of T cell receptor beta chains from one sample in a study of draining lymph node invasion in breast cancer. TCRdb itself ran the bulk RNA-seq reads through MiXCR, one entry per CDR3 protein. This table has approximately 2,700 distinct CDR3 sequences, less than 70% appearing once. Sequencing was done on a sample of sorted memory Tregs from a lymph node. These receptors all stem from a female donor with luminal breast cancer. Each CDR3 is given with its conserved first and last residue. A D gene is named only where the DNA matches it firmly.

v_call | d_call | cdr3_aa
TRBV5-5 | TRBD1 | CASSSRGWQGVQGYTF
TRBV7-2 | TRBD2 | CASSPPGLAGTQYF
TRBV19 | . | CASSILDQPQHF
TRBV20-1 | . | CSAYRVRETQYF
TRBV11-2 | . | CASSLFGQNTEAFF
TRBV5-4 | TRBD2 | CASSPRGGPTDTQYF
TRBV3-1 | . | CASSQAPRGEKLFF
TRBV19 | . | CASGRAYNEKLFF
TRBV12-3/TRBV12-4 | . | CASSLTGFDTQYF
TRBV11-1 | . | CASSWGGTDTQYF
TRBV30 | . | CAWSVVPNTEAFF
TRBV6-1 | . | CASSAIGGPSSGANVLTF
TRBV28 | . | CASNDDRRGYTF
TRBV5-4 | . | CASSLEGRAGDTQYF
TRBV30 | . | CAWTENSPLHF
TRBV5-5 | . | CASSFGGFTYNEQFF